Each of the 31 T cell receptor beta chains below was sequenced from the same sample in a study of OX40 agonist ivuxolimab in advanced cancers. Library creation used the immunoSEQ multiplex PCR assay. TCRdb took this table from immuneACCESS and kept in-frame rearrangements with V and J called. Such tables lack part of the clones; where checked against another copy, unresolved V genes explain under half of the gap, and the rest is unexplained. The sample includes some 59,000 clones, with about 91% observed a single time. Around 9.3% of the sample belongs to the ten largest clones. Material: CD4+ or CD8+ T cells sorted from blood, obtained in a trial of the OX40 agonist ivuxolimab. The receptors derive from an adult with an advanced solid tumor such as melanoma, head and neck, liver or kidney cancer.

V usage is TRBV4-3 and J usage is TRBJ2-6; D possibly corresponds to TRBD1 (6 bases). Germline loops: CDR1 LGHNA, CDR2 YSLEER. CDR3 size: 20 residues. V lost 1 base and J 0 bases, leaving 19 bases between the germline ends. The CDR3 here is CASSQVIGGQPDSGANVLTF. CDR3 DNA sequence: TGCGCCAGCAGCCAAGTCATAGGCGGACAGCCAGACTCTGGGGCCAACGTCCTGACTTTC.

This chain links TRBV28 with TRBJ2-1; 7 bases align to TRBD1. J lost 3 bases, V lost 4 bases, and 6 bases had no gene match. Germline V CDR1 and CDR2: MDHEN, SYDVKM. This CDR3 is built from 15 residues. The CDR3 region is CASSYRGPGYNEQFF. Written as DNA, the CDR3 is TGTGCCAGCAGTTATAGGGGGCCAGGCTACAATGAGCAGTTCTTC. The full variable domain, rest sourced from reference TRBV28 and TRBJ2-1, is DVKVTQSSRYLVKRTGEKVFLECVQDMDHENMFWYRQDPGLGLRLIYFSYDVKMKEKGDIPEGYSVSREKKERFSLILESASTNQTSMYLCASSYRGPGYNEQFFGPGTRLTVL.

V usage is TRBV11-2 and J usage is TRBJ1-4, with no clear D. CDR1 is SGHAT, CDR2 FQNNGV, per germline. Trimming took 0 bases from V and 0 from J, leaving 5 bases between them. The CDR3 is made up of 15 amino acids. CDR3 sequence reads: CASSLEVATNEKLFF. DNA of the CDR3: TGTGCCAGCAGCTTAGAGGTTGCAACTAATGAAAAACTGTTTTTT.

For the CDR3, the DNA is TGCAGCGTTGACTTGGCCTATGGCTACACCTTC. Amino acids: CSVDLAYGYTF. V usage is TRBV29-1 and J usage is TRBJ1-2; D not certain. The germline V and J ends were trimmed by 3 bases and 4 bases, with 6 bases remaining between them. The CDR3 length is 11 residues. Germline CDR1 reads SQVTM; CDR2 reads ANQGSEA.

The chain joins TRBV7-9 to TRBJ1-1; 9 nucleotides match TRBD1. Germline V lookup: CDR1 SEHNR, CDR2 FQNEAQ (reference sequence). Trimming at V came to 5 bases and at J to 3 bases, leaving 7 bases not matched to a gene. This CDR3 is 15 amino acids long. The CDR3 sequence: CASSLGQGRYTEAFF. The CDR3 DNA sequence: TGTGCCAGCAGCCTCGGACAGGGGCGGTACACTGAAGCTTTCTTT. Using reference TRBV7-9 and TRBJ1-1 for the parts outside the CDR3, the full variable domain is DTGVSQNPRHKITKRGQNVTFRCDPISEHNRLYWYRQTLGQGPEFLTYFQNEAQLEKSRLLSDRFSAERPKGSFSTLEIQRTEQGDSAMYLCASSLGQGRYTEAFFGQGTRLTVV.

V is TRBV27 and J is TRBJ1-5; the D gene is possibly TRBD1 (6 bases). The germline V and J ends were trimmed by 4 bases and 4 bases, with 8 bases remaining between them. Germline V lookup: CDR1 MNHEY, CDR2 SMNVEV (reference sequence). The CDR3 has 13 residues. The CDR3 here is CASSYGQNQPQHF. The CDR3 DNA is TGTGCCAGCAGTTACGGACAGAATCAGCCCCAGCATTTT.

The V call is TRBV4-1, the J call TRBJ2-7, with 7 bases aligning to TRBD1. CDR1 and CDR2 from the germline V gene are MGHRA and YSYEKL. The CDR3 is 17 amino acids. Trimming took 0 bases from V and 5 from J; bases not matched to a gene: 13. The CDR3 reads CASSQDWLGQSVDEQYF. The CDR3 nucleotides read TGCGCCAGCAGCCAAGATTGGTTGGGACAGTCGGTCGACGAGCAGTACTTC.

The chain couples TRBV5-4 to TRBJ1-1; 10 bases align to TRBD1. The CDR3 consists of 18 residues. V lost 4 bases to trimming and J lost 0 bases; unmatched junction nucleotides: 12. CDR1 is SGHNT, CDR2 YYREEE, per germline (reference sequence). The CDR3: CASSGGTGAQIMNTEAFF. DNA for the CDR3: TGTGCCAGCAGCGGTGGGACAGGGGCCCAGATCATGAACACTGAAGCTTTCTTT.

The chain links TRBV27 to TRBJ2-2; perhaps TRBD1 as D (5 bases). Germline CDR1 and CDR2: MNHEY and SMNVEV (reference sequence). The CDR3 consists of 16 residues. V was pared by 1 base and J by 6 bases, with 15 bases between. The CDR3 spells CASSLYPQGRAGELFF. DNA for the CDR3: TGTGCCAGCAGTTTATACCCTCAGGGTCGGGCCGGGGAGCTGTTTTTT.

CDR3 protein: CASATTSGPYEQYF. The DNA of the CDR3 is TGTGCCAGCGCGACAACTAGCGGACCCTACGAGCAGTACTTC. The gene calls are TRBV27 and TRBJ2-7; 8 nucleotides agree with TRBD2. This CDR3 has 14 amino acids. CDR1 and CDR2 (germline): MNHEY, SMNVEV (reference sequence). Unmatched junction bases numbered 8, after V lost 8 bases and J lost 2 bases.

This chain uses TRBV27 with TRBJ1-4; D is unclear. V shed 2 bases and J shed 0 bases, with 1 base lying between them. Germline-derived CDR1 and CDR2 are MNHEY and SMNVEV (reference sequence). The CDR3 runs 13 residues. The DNA for the CDR3 is TGTGCCAGCAGTTTAGCAACTAATGAAAAACTGTTTTTT. Translated: CASSLATNEKLFF.

The rearrangement joins TRBV4-3 to TRBJ2-7; D unresolved. This CDR3 is 13 amino acids long. Germline CDR1 reads LGHNA; CDR2 reads YSLEER. The ends were cut back, 4 bases at V and 3 bases at J, with 10 bases in the middle. In DNA, the CDR3 is TGCGCCAGCAGCCCCCAGGTTGACTACGAGCAGTACTTC. It codes for CASSPQVDYEQYF.

This chain uses TRBV19 with TRBJ2-6; no firm D call. CDR3 length: 14 residues. Germline V gives CDR1 LNHDA, CDR2 SQIVND (reference sequence). The V end lost 3 bases, the J end lost 0 bases, and 3 bases lay between the germline ends. CDR3 DNA: TGTGCCAGTAGTATTTACTCTGGGGCCAACGTCCTGACTTTC. It is translated as CASSIYSGANVLTF.

The rearrangement joins TRBV4-1 to TRBJ1-5; perhaps TRBD1 as D (6 bases). The CDR3 has 14 amino acids. Germline values: CDR1 MGHRA, CDR2 YSYEKL. The V gene lost 4 bases and the J gene lost 1 base, with 8 bases spanning the gap. CDR3 sequence (DNA): TGCGCCAGCAGCCCGGACAGAAGCAATCAGCCCCAGCATTTT. Its protein product is CASSPDRSNQPQHF.

The chain employs TRBV7-8 and TRBJ1-1; 7 bases fit TRBD1. Unmatched junction bases numbered 11, after V lost 5 bases and J lost 5 bases. The germline V gene has CDR1 SGHVS and CDR2 FQNEAQ. CDR3 length equals 15 residues. CDR3 coding DNA: TGTGCCAGCAGCCCGGTGGAGGGGGCTGGGACTGAAGCTTTCTTT. It specifies CASSPVEGAGTEAFF.

The J gene is TRBJ1-1, the V gene TRBV7-9, with D unclear. V was trimmed by 5 bases and J by 3 bases, leaving 10 bases between them. Germline V gives CDR1 SEHNR, CDR2 FQNEAQ (reference sequence). This CDR3 spans 13 amino acids. The CDR3 bases are TGTGCCAGCAGCCACCCCGCAGACACTGAAGCTTTCTTT. This gives the protein CASSHPADTEAFF.

The V and J genes are TRBV28 and TRBJ2-7; TRBD1 matches 11 bases. This CDR3 region has 15 residues. V was pared by 5 bases and J by 2 bases, with 5 bases of the junction left unmatched. The germline V gene has CDR1 MDHEN and CDR2 SYDVKM. The CDR3 bases are TGTGCCAGCAGTCTAGGGACAGGGGGAACCTACGAGCAGTACTTC. This encodes CASSLGTGGTYEQYF.

In its sample, this clone was seen once. The V and J genes are TRBV30 and TRBJ2-1; TRBD2 is a possible D gene (5 bases). Trimming cost V 2 bases and J 0 bases, with 11 bases left between them. Germline V gene lookup returns CDR1 GTSNPN and CDR2 SVGIG (reference sequence). This CDR3 is 15 amino acids long. CDR3 nucleotide sequence: TGTGCCTGGAGTAGAGGGCAAAGCTCCTACAATGAGCAGTTCTTC. Protein product: CAWSRGQSSYNEQFF.

The rearrangement joins TRBV6-1 to TRBJ2-7; 10 nucleotides line up with TRBD1. After removal of 5 bases from V and 3 bases from J, the junction contained 7 bases not matched to a gene. This CDR3 spans 15 amino acids. Germline V lookup: CDR1 MNHNS, CDR2 SASEGT. CDR3 region: CASSPGGTGDYEQYF. The CDR3 DNA reads TGTGCCAGCAGTCCCGGGGGGACAGGGGACTACGAGCAGTACTTC.

The V and J genes are TRBV27 and TRBJ2-1; no firm D call. V was trimmed by 0 bases and J by 7 bases, leaving 7 bases between them. The CDR3 length is 13 residues. Germline CDR1 MNHEY, CDR2 SMNVEV (reference sequence). The CDR3 sequence: CASSLSRTNEQFF. CDR3 sequence (DNA): TGTGCCAGCAGTTTATCCCGTACGAATGAGCAGTTCTTC.

Only one count was recorded for this clone. The V call is TRBV29-1, the J call TRBJ2-1; TRBD2 agrees at 10 bases. Germline-derived CDR1 and CDR2 are SQVTM and ANQGSEA. V was pared by 5 bases and J by 6 bases, with 7 bases of the junction left unmatched. This CDR3 region has 14 residues. CDR3 region: CSVLGTSVSNEQFF. CDR3 bases: TGCAGCGTTCTAGGGACTAGCGTAAGCAATGAGCAGTTCTTC.

The chain uses TRBV16 and TRBJ1-5; D is unresolved. Germline loops: CDR1 KGHSY, CDR2 FQNENV. V lost 7 bases to trimming and J lost 0 bases, with 10 bases between them. This CDR3 comprises 14 residues. The chain's CDR3 is CASKDANSNQPQHF. The CDR3 DNA is TGTGCCAGCAAGGATGCGAATAGCAATCAGCCCCAGCATTTT.

On this clone: This sample includes further DNA sequences coding for the same CDR3. The chain links TRBV9 to TRBJ2-2; D call uncertain. V lost 0 bases to trimming and J lost 4 bases, with 4 bases between them. The CDR3 extends over 13 amino acids. Germline V CDR1 and CDR2: SGDLS, YYNGEE. The CDR3 here is CASSVGGTGELFF. Written as DNA, the CDR3 is TGTGCCAGCAGCGTAGGGGGCACCGGGGAGCTGTTTTTT. Based on the CDR3 plus reference TRBV9 and TRBJ2-2, the full variable domain is DSGVTQTPKHLITATGQRVTLRCSPRSGDLSVYWYQQSLDQGLQFLIQYYNGEERAKGNILERFSAQQFPDLHSELNLSSLELGDSALYFCASSVGGTGELFFGEGSRLTVL.

This clone appeared once. The V gene is TRBV6-5, the J gene TRBJ1-2; the D gene is possibly TRBD1 (5 bases). Germline V gene data show CDR1 as MNHEY and CDR2 as SVGAGI. V was cut by 0 bases and J by 0 bases, with 8 bases left in between. The CDR3 extends over 15 amino acids. CDR3 bases: TGTGCCAGCAGTTACTCGGGGGGGGCTAACTATGGCTACACCTTC. This encodes CASSYSGGANYGYTF.

The V gene is TRBV7-9, the J gene TRBJ2-7, with D possibly TRBD2 on 6 matching bases. From germline, CDR1 is SEHNR and CDR2 FQNEAQ (reference sequence). Between the trimmed V and J ends, which lost 3 bases and 0 bases, there was a span of 9 bases. The CDR3 covers 14 residues. CDR3 in DNA: TGTGCCAGCAGCTTCGGGGGATTCTCCTACGAGCAGTACTTC. Protein product: CASSFGGFSYEQYF.

The chain combines TRBV7-9 with TRBJ2-3, with TRBD2 matching 9 bases. The CDR3 runs 15 residues. The germline V gene has CDR1 SEHNR and CDR2 FQNEAQ (reference sequence). The J segment lost 1 base and the V segment lost 2 bases, leaving 1 base of the junction unmatched. The CDR3 bases are TGTGCCAGCAGCTTATTAGCGGGGGGCACAGATACGCAGTATTTT. Translating it yields CASSLLAGGTDTQYF.

The chain is built from TRBV7-8 and TRBJ2-1, with D maybe TRBD2 (5 bases). V lost 1 base, J lost 0 bases, and 10 bases lay in between. The length of the CDR3 is 16 residues. CDR1 SGHVS and CDR2 FQNEAQ come from the germline V gene. CDR3 loop: CASSLVAGSSYNEQFF. The DNA for the CDR3 is TGTGCCAGCAGCTTAGTTGCTGGGAGCTCCTACAATGAGCAGTTCTTC.

This clone was recorded only once. The V gene is TRBV23-1, the J gene TRBJ2-3; no clear D gene. TRBV23-1 is given ORF status, its function remaining uncertain. The CDR3 is made up of 12 amino acids. V lost 0 bases and J 4 bases, leaving 2 bases between the germline ends. The DNA of the CDR3 is TGCGCCAGCAGTCAATCGGCAGATACGCAGTATTTT. As protein: CASSQSADTQYF.

The gene calls are TRBV30 and TRBJ2-3; D is perhaps TRBD1 (5 bases). Germline V CDR1 and CDR2: GTSNPN, SVGIG (reference sequence). The CDR3 loop spans 14 amino acids. V was trimmed by 1 base and J by 3 bases, leaving 11 bases between them. In DNA, the CDR3 is TGTGCCTGGAGTGCCATTAGGGGTACAGATACGCAGTATTTT. Translated, it gives CAWSAIRGTDTQYF.

The chain joins TRBV11-2 to TRBJ2-5; D may be TRBD1 (6 bases). The CDR3 runs to 15 residues. V was clipped by 5 bases and J by 5 bases, with 18 bases between them. CDR1 SGHAT and CDR2 FQNNGV come from the germline V gene. In DNA form, the CDR3 reads TGTGCCAGCAGCACACCTCCAGGGGCGCGGGAGACCCAGTACTTC. Translation gives CASSTPPGARETQYF.

This sequence joins TRBV7-2 and TRBJ2-1; the D gene is possibly TRBD1 (6 bases). Per the germline V gene, CDR1 is SGHTA and CDR2 is FQGNSA. V was shortened by 4 bases and J by 7 bases, with 26 bases between the two germline ends. The CDR3 totals 18 residues. CDR3 region: CASSYTGTSGLFWNEQFF. Here the CDR3 DNA reads TGTGCCAGCAGCTACACTGGGACATCGGGCCTCTTTTGGAATGAGCAGTTCTTC.